This T cell receptor (beta chain) was recovered during a study of cytomegalovirus exposure and HLA in healthy donors. A word on this clone: Its target is not known.

The CDR3 sequence is 18 residues long. Germline V gives CDR1 SGDLS, CDR2 YYNGEE. The V and J ends lost 0 bases and 0 bases, in that order; junction bases with no gene match: 8. Clones were sequenced by immunoSEQ multiplex PCR, and TCRdb holds only the in-frame ones, with some missing. This table holds hundreds of thousands of clones, over 75% found once. Findings and limits, study-wide: Researchers counted around 180 TCR beta chains as cytomegalovirus-associated. Both high specificity and high sensitivity reportedly marked the classifier's diagnosis of cytomegalovirus status. In vitro, a few CMV-associated chains proved specific for CMV antigens. Rarity held for most TCR sequences, but there were some public TCRs that occurred in many donors.

The rearrangement joins TRBV9 to TRBJ2-3; the match to TRBD2 covers 9 bases. Source material: PBMCs. The origin of this receptor is a woman under 30 in good health and CMV-seropositive. In DNA form, the CDR3 reads TGTGCCAGCAGCGTAGTGACTAGCGGAACTACTAGCACAGATACGCAGTATTTT. Amino acids: CASSVVTSGTTSTDTQYF.